The present T cell receptor beta chain was sequenced within a study of T-cell memory formation after mild COVID-19. About the study: Largely, TCR clusters stayed within a single donor.

For this clonotype: Its specificity is not known.

With 0 bases removed from V and 6 bases from J, the gap between germline ends came to 4 bases. Germline lookup yields CDR1 SGDLS and CDR2 YYNGEE. The CDR3 totals 13 residues. General study findings and limits: Contracting CD4+ clones were located mainly in CM and EM, and CD8+ clones in EMRA. Contracting clones, day 15 to 85, had balanced CD4/CD8, and later expanders favored CD4+. Within pre-infection memory, some responding clones were found, suggesting cross-reactive memory joined.

TCRdb re-analysed the 5' RACE reads in MiXCR, keeping a single row per CDR3 protein. The data show over 150,000 distinct CDR3 sequences, with roughly 20% seen just once and roughly 4.3% held by the top ten. This TCR was recovered from a man younger than 30 who had mild COVID-19 (a few samples of this study predate the infection). Cell type and time point are not known. The sample consisted of PBMCs or a T cell subset sorted from them (not recorded which). The chain combines TRBV9 with TRBJ1-6; D gene unclear. The CDR3, as DNA: TGTGCCAGCAGCGTAGAGTTTAATTCACCCCTCCACTTT. Translation: CASSVEFNSPLHF.